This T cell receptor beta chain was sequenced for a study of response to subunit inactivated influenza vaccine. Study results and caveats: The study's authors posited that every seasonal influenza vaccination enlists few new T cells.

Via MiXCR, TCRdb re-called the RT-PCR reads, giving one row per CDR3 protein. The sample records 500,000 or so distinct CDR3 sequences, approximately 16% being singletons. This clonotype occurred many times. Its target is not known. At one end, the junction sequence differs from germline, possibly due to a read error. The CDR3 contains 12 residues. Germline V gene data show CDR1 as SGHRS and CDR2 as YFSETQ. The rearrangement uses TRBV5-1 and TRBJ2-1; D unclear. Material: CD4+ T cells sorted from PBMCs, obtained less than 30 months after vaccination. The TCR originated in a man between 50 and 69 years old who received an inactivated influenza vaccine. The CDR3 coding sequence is TGTGCCAGCAGCTTATCTGGGAATGAGCAGTTCTTC. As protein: CASSLSGNEQFF.